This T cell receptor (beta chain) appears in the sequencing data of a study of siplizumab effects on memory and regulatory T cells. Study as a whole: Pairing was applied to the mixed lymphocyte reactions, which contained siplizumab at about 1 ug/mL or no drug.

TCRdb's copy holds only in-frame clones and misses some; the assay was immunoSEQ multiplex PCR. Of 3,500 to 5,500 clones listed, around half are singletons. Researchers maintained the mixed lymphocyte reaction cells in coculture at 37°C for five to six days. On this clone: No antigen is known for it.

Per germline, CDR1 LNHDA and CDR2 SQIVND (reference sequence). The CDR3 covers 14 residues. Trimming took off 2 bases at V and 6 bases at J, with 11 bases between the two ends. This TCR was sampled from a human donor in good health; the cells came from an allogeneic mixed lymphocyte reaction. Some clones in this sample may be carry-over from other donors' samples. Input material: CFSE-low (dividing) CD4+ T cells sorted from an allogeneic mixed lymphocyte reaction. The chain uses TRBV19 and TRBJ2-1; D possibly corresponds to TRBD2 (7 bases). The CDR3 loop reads CASSIWGGFNEQFF. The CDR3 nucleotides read TGTGCCAGTAGTATATGGGGGGGCTTCAATGAGCAGTTCTTC.